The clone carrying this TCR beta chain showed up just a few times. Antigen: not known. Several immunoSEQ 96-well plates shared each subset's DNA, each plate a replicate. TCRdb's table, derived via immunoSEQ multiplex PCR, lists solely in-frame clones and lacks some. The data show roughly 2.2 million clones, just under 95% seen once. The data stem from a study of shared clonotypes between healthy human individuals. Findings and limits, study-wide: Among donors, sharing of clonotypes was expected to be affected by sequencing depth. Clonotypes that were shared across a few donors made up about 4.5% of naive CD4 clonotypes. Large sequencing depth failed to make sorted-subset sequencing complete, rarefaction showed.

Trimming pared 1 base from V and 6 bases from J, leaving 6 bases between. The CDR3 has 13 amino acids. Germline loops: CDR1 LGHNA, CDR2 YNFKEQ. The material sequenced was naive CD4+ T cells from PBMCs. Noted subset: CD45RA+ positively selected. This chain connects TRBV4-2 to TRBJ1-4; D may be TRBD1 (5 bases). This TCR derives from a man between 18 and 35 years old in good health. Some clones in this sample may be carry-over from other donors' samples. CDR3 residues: CASSQGGDEKLFF. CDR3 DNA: TGTGCCAGCAGCCAAGGGGGGGATGAAAAACTGTTTTTT.